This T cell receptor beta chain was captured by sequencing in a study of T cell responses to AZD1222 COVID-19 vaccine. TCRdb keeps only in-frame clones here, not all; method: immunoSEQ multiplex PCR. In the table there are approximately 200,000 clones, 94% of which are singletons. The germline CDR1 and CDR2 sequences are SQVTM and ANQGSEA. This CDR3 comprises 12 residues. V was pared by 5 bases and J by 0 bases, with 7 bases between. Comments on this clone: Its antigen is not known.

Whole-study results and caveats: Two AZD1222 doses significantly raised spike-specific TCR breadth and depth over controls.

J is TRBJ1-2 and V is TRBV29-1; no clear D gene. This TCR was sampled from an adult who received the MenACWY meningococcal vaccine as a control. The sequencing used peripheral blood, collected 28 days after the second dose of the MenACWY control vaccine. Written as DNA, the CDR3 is TGCAGCGTTCGTAAGTCTAACTATGGCTACACCTTC. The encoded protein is CSVRKSNYGYTF. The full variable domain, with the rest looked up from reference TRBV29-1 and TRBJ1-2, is SAVISQKPSRDICQRGTSLTIQCQVDSQVTMMFWYRQQPGQSLTLIATANQGSEATYESGFVIDKFPISRPNLTFSTLTVSNMSPEDSSIYLCSVRKSNYGYTFGSGTRLTVV.